A few counts support the clone carrying this T cell receptor beta chain. The target antigen is unknown. This sample was taken from a study of T-cell memory formation after mild COVID-19. Turning to the study itself: For the most part, TCR clusters were specific to one donor.

Points from the study as a whole: Among clones contracting day 15 to 85, CD4/CD8 was balanced, whereas later expanders leaned CD4+.

It was 5'RACE with constant-segment primers that produced the TCR alpha and TCR beta cDNA libraries, which carried sample barcodes and UMIs. A single record per CDR3 protein comes from TCRdb applying MiXCR to the 5' RACE reads. Of about 470,000 distinct CDR3 sequences in the sample, roughly 25% are singletons; the top ten hold about an eighth. The sample comprised PBMCs or a T cell subset sorted from them (not recorded which). The TCR was taken from an adult woman who had mild COVID-19 (a few samples of this study predate the infection). Cell type and time point are not known.

As DNA, the CDR3 is TGTGCCAGCAGTGCCTCGACAGGGAGCCATGAGCAGTTCTTC. Amino acids: CASSASTGSHEQFF. V usage is TRBV28 and J usage is TRBJ2-1; 7 bases are shared with TRBD1. Germline assignment: CDR1 MDHEN and CDR2 SYDVKM. This CDR3 contains 14 residues. V trimming: 5 bases; J trimming: 8 bases; junction bases outside the gene matches: 9.